These 25 T cell receptor beta chains originate from one sample sequenced in a study of response to subunit inactivated influenza vaccine (dated by TCRdb to the late 2010s). The library was built by means of RT-PCR. Sequencing was performed on an Illumina HiSeq 2500. Clones were called with MiXCR by TCRdb after fastp trimmed the public reads at Q25, and only in-frame beta chains were retained. All rows with the same CDR3 protein become a single entry with the most common DNA and genes. A total of approximately 680,000 distinct CDR3 sequences appear in this sample, 15% to 18% of them only once. The leading ten clones occupy roughly 11% of the sample. The source material was PBMCs from blood, sampled 11 to 12 days after vaccination. The source of these receptors is a man in his fifties who received an inactivated influenza vaccine. Donor details come from another sample of the same person, matched by shared clones.

The chain joins TRBV20-1 to TRBJ2-7; D possibly corresponds to TRBD2 (5 bases). The CDR3 sequence is 11 residues long. The V and J ends lost 5 bases and 3 bases respectively, with 8 bases between them. The germline gives CDR1 DFQATT, CDR2 SNEGSKA (reference sequence). The chain's CDR3 is CSAEGNYEQYF. DNA for the CDR3: TGCAGTGCTGAGGGCAACTACGAGCAGTACTTC.

This sequence joins TRBV11-2 and TRBJ2-3; 8 bases fit TRBD2. V lost 5 bases to trimming and J lost 4 bases; unmatched junction nucleotides: 8. From germline, CDR1 is SGHAT and CDR2 FQNNGV. The CDR3 is 15 residues long. The CDR3 DNA reads TGTGCCAGCAGCCCGCAGCGGGGGTTGGCAGATACGCAGTATTTT. This gives the protein CASSPQRGLADTQYF.

The chain links TRBV15 to TRBJ2-3, with a possible D match to TRBD1 (6 bases). V lost 7 bases to trimming and J lost 0 bases, with 11 bases between them. In germline, CDR1 is LNHNV, CDR2 YYDKDF (reference sequence). The CDR3 contains 14 residues. The chain's CDR3 is CATMTTGSTDTQYF. The CDR3 nucleotides read TGTGCCACCATGACCACAGGGAGCACAGATACGCAGTATTTT.

This clonotype was counted a few times. V usage is TRBV29-1 and J usage is TRBJ2-3; 9 bases are shared with TRBD2. The V segment lost 5 bases and the J segment 4 bases; nucleotides outside the gene matches: 10. This CDR3 region has 15 residues. CDR1 and CDR2 from the germline V gene are SQVTM and ANQGSEA. CDR3 bases: TGCAGCGTTAATAGCGGGAGAGGGAATTCAGATACGCAGTATTTT. Encoded protein: CSVNSGRGNSDTQYF.

This clonotype was counted a few times. This chain joins TRBV18 and TRBJ1-6; TRBD1 matches at 8 bases. This CDR3 comprises 14 residues. CDR1 is KGHSH and CDR2 is LQKENI in the germline V gene. Trimming at V came to 2 bases and at J to 9 bases, leaving 3 bases not matched to a gene. This chain's CDR3 is CASSPGTGGSPLHF. The CDR3 DNA sequence: TGTGCCAGCTCACCAGGGACAGGAGGTTCACCCCTCCACTTT.

This clonotype appeared a few times. The chain employs TRBV6-1 and TRBJ1-6, with 9 bases identical to TRBD1. CDR3 length: 16 amino acids. Germline CDR1 and CDR2: MNHNS and SASEGT. The V gene end was trimmed by 5 bases and the J gene end by 8 bases; junction bases not matched to a gene: 10. The CDR3 reads CASSRGTGSLYSPLHF. The CDR3 DNA is TGTGCCAGCAGTCGCGGGACAGGGTCCCTTTATTCACCCCTCCACTTT.

Only a few counts were recorded for this clonotype. V is TRBV4-3 and J is TRBJ2-1; the D gene is possibly TRBD2 (7 bases). The CDR3 loop spans 16 amino acids. Trimming stripped 1 base from V and 7 bases from J, with 17 bases between. Germline loops: CDR1 LGHNA, CDR2 YSLEER. CDR3 amino acids: CASSQGSLRGGNEQFF. The CDR3 region has the DNA TGCGCCAGCAGCCAAGGATCTCTGAGGGGGGGGAATGAGCAGTTCTTC.

This clonotype has just a few counts. The chain recombines TRBV27 with TRBJ2-7, with a weak D call TRBD2 (5 bases). Germline V lookup: CDR1 MNHEY, CDR2 SMNVEV (reference sequence). The ends were cut back, 3 bases at V and 0 bases at J, with 12 bases in the middle. This CDR3 region has 15 residues. The CDR3, as DNA: TGTGCCAGCAGTTTTAGAACTAGGAGCTCCTACGAGCAGTACTTC. Its translation is CASSFRTRSSYEQYF.

This clonotype showed up just a few times. The CDR3 here is CASSSDRGLEKLFF. As DNA, the CDR3 is TGTGCCAGCAGCTCGGACAGGGGGCTCGAAAAACTGTTTTTT. This chain uses TRBV7-9 with TRBJ1-4; 11 bases agree with TRBD1. Germline values: CDR1 SEHNR, CDR2 FQNEAQ (reference sequence). J gave up 8 bases and V 4 bases, and 3 bases lay outside the gene matches. The CDR3 loop spans 14 amino acids.

V gene TRBV7-2 combines with J gene TRBJ2-1; 7 positions agree with TRBD1. Trimming removed 5 bases from V and 4 bases from J; junction bases left unmatched: 11. The CDR3 spans 16 residues. Germline V gene lookup returns CDR1 SGHTA and CDR2 FQGNSA. This CDR3 reads CASSAIGTEYYNEQFF. The CDR3 DNA is TGTGCCAGCAGCGCGATCGGGACAGAGTATTACAATGAGCAGTTCTTC.

This clonotype was seen only a few times. The chain joins TRBV19 to TRBJ2-1; the D gene could be TRBD1 or TRBD2 (5 bases each). V dropped 6 bases and J dropped 8 bases, with 17 bases sitting between them. Germline loops: CDR1 LNHDA, CDR2 SQIVND (reference sequence). The CDR3 has 14 residues. CDR3 amino acids: CASSRLMGVYEQFF. The CDR3 coding sequence is TGTGCCAGTAGCCGCCTTATGGGGGTCTATGAGCAGTTCTTC. Based on the CDR3 plus reference TRBV19 and TRBJ2-1, the full variable domain is DGGITQSPKYLFRKEGQNVTLSCEQNLNHDAMYWYRQDPGQGLRLIYYSQIVNDFQKGDIAEGYSVSREKKESFPLTVTSAQKNPTAFYLCASSRLMGVYEQFFGPGTRLTVL.

The rearrangement links TRBV7-9 to TRBJ2-7; D unclear. The germline CDR1 and CDR2 sequences are SEHNR and FQNEAQ (reference sequence). The CDR3 consists of 14 residues. Trimming took 8 bases from V and 0 from J, leaving 14 bases between them. CDR3: CASVEAVSSYEQYF. The CDR3 DNA sequence: TGTGCCAGCGTCGAGGCTGTAAGCTCCTACGAGCAGTACTTC.

The rearrangement uses TRBV6-2 or TRBV6-3 and TRBJ1-1; D perhaps matches TRBD1 (6 bases). Trimming removed 5 bases from V and 0 bases from J, with 10 bases in between. Germline V gene lookup returns CDR1 MNHEY and CDR2 SVGEGT. The CDR3 sequence is 14 residues long. The CDR3 loop reads CASSPNRVNTEAFF. CDR3 nucleotides: TGTGCCAGCAGTCCGAACAGGGTGAACACTGAAGCTTTCTTT.

The chain is built from TRBV20-1 and TRBJ1-2, with D unclear. Germline values: CDR1 DFQATT, CDR2 SNEGSKA (reference sequence). This CDR3 has 14 amino acids. Trimming pared 4 bases from V and 5 bases from J, leaving 17 bases between. The DNA for the CDR3 is TGCAGTGCTAACCCCAATTCCCGGGGTTATGGCTACACCTTC. It codes for CSANPNSRGYGYTF.

Concerning this clonotype itself: Germline is not matched at one junction end, which may reflect a read error. The V call is TRBV12-3 or TRBV12-4, the J call TRBJ2-1, with 7 bases lining up with TRBD1. CDR3 length: 16 residues. In nucleotides, the CDR3 is TGTGCCAGCAGTTTGTCTACAGGGGCGTCTTACAATGCGCAGTTCTTC. It yields the protein CASSLSTGASYNAQFF.

This clonotype was seen at least ten times. This sequence joins TRBV15 and TRBJ2-4, with 10 bases that match TRBD2. V lost 0 bases to trimming and J lost 9 bases; unmatched junction nucleotides: 11. The CDR3 is 17 residues long. Germline values: CDR1 LNHNV, CDR2 YYDKDF (reference sequence). Here the CDR3 reads CATSRDGLAGEASIQYF. The CDR3 nucleotides read TGTGCCACCAGCAGAGATGGGCTAGCGGGAGAAGCTAGCATTCAGTACTTC.

The sample holds a few counts of this clonotype. V usage is TRBV4-3 and J usage is TRBJ2-1, with 14 bases aligning to TRBD2. V was clipped by 4 bases and J by 2 bases; unmatched bases: 4. The CDR3 contains 17 residues. Germline CDR1 reads LGHNA; CDR2 reads YSLEER. The CDR3 region is CASSRGLAGETYNEQFF. In DNA form, the CDR3 reads TGCGCCAGCAGCCGGGGACTAGCGGGGGAAACCTACAATGAGCAGTTCTTC.

The chain is built from TRBV4-3 and TRBJ2-3, with 11 bases that match TRBD2. V lost 1 base and J lost 2; bases outside the gene matches: 8. This CDR3 spans 18 amino acids. Per germline, CDR1 LGHNA and CDR2 YSLEER. DNA of the CDR3: TGCGCCAGCAGCCAAGCTCGGACTAGCGGGCGAGACACAGATACGCAGTATTTT. Translated, it gives CASSQARTSGRDTDTQYF.

This chain uses TRBV7-2 with TRBJ1-2; no clear D. The V and J ends lost 4 bases and 4 bases respectively, with 10 bases between them. Germline V gives CDR1 SGHTA, CDR2 FQGNSA. The CDR3 is made up of 13 amino acids. In DNA, the CDR3 is TGTGCCAGCAGCTCCGCGTCTCCCTATGGCTACACCTTC. It is translated as CASSSASPYGYTF.

V gene TRBV2 combines with J gene TRBJ2-3, with TRBD2 matching over 15 bases. CDR3 length equals 14 residues. V was pared by 10 bases and J by 3 bases, with 2 bases of the junction left unmatched. Germline V gives CDR1 SNHLY, CDR2 FYNNEI. DNA for the CDR3: TGTGCCACCGGACTAGCGGGAGGGACAGATACGCAGTATTTT. It translates to CATGLAGGTDTQYF.

This clonotype was recorded at least ten times. The chain is built from TRBV29-1 and TRBJ2-1; possibly TRBD1 for D (5 bases). The CDR3 loop spans 16 amino acids. V was clipped by 3 bases and J by 6 bases, with 21 bases between them. CDR1 is SQVTM, CDR2 ANQGSEA, per germline. CDR3 DNA sequence: TGCAGCGTTGACCGAAGAAGGGGTGGAGTGATCAATGAGCAGTTCTTC. Its protein is CSVDRRRGGVINEQFF.

The V gene is TRBV5-1, the J gene TRBJ2-5, with TRBD2 as a possible D gene (6 bases). This CDR3 region has 15 residues. Trimming pared 6 bases from V and 1 base from J, leaving 16 bases between. From germline, CDR1 is SGHRS and CDR2 YFSETQ. The CDR3 nucleotides are TGCGCCAGCAACGTAGGGGCGGGACCCCAAGAGACCCAGTACTTC. This codes for CASNVGAGPQETQYF.

Written as DNA, the CDR3 is TGCGCCAGCAGCTCCGGGGACAGGGCGGATAATGAAAAACTGTTTTTT. It specifies CASSSGDRADNEKLFF. The chain has TRBV5-1 and TRBJ1-4, with 9 bases aligning to TRBD1. This CDR3 spans 16 amino acids. Per germline, CDR1 SGHRS and CDR2 YFSETQ. V lost 3 bases and J lost 4; bases outside the gene matches: 7.

This clonotype occurred many times. The genes are TRBV7-2 and TRBJ2-7; 8 bases are a match to TRBD1. After removal of 5 bases from V and 3 bases from J, the junction contained 9 bases not matched to a gene. Germline loops: CDR1 SGHTA, CDR2 FQGNSA. This CDR3 has 15 amino acids. The CDR3 coding sequence is TGTGCCAGCAGCGGTGGACAGGGACCCATCTACGAGCAGTACTTC. Translating gives CASSGGQGPIYEQYF.

The rearrangement joins TRBV29-1 to TRBJ2-1; D ambiguous. V lost 4 bases, J lost 0 bases, and 7 bases lay in between. The germline V gene encodes CDR1 SQVTM and CDR2 ANQGSEA. This CDR3 is 13 amino acids long. The CDR3 DNA reads as TGCAGCGTTGGGACCGGCTCCTACAATGAGCAGTTCTTC. This gives the protein CSVGTGSYNEQFF.